One and the same sample provided the 2 T cell receptor beta chains below, sequenced in a study of cytomegalovirus exposure and HLA in healthy donors. In the PCR, 60 Vbeta and 13 Jbeta primers were used. Clones were sequenced by immunoSEQ multiplex PCR, and TCRdb holds only the in-frame ones, with some missing. The sample yields fewer than 250,000 clones, about four fifths seen once. The sample consisted of PBMCs. The receptor source for this set is a man between 35 and 55 years old in good health and CMV-seropositive.

In its sample, this clone was seen once. The gene calls are TRBV6-1 and TRBJ1-6; TRBD1 matches at 9 bases. CDR1 and CDR2 from the germline V gene are MNHNS and SASEGT. After removal of 6 bases from V and 8 bases from J, the junction contained 8 bases not matched to a gene. The CDR3 is made up of 15 amino acids. The CDR3 spells CASRTGTGIDSPLHF. The CDR3 DNA sequence: TGTGCCAGCAGAACCGGGACAGGGATTGATTCACCCCTCCACTTT.

The CDR3 loop reads CASSWEGLAGTGELFF. The CDR3 DNA follows: TGCGCCAGCAGCTGGGAGGGACTAGCGGGAACCGGGGAGCTGTTTTTT. The chain is built from TRBV5-1 and TRBJ2-2; 13 bases are a match to TRBD2. Trimming removed 3 bases from V and 5 bases from J; junction bases left unmatched: 4. The length of the CDR3 is 16 residues. Looked up from germline, CDR1 is SGHRS and CDR2 is YFSETQ. Filled out from reference TRBV5-1 and TRBJ2-2, the complete variable domain reads KAGVTQTPRYLIKTRGQQVTLSCSPISGHRSVSWYQQTPGQGLQFLFEYFSETQRNKGNFPGRFSGRQFSNSRSEMNVSTLELGDSALYLCASSWEGLAGTGELFFGEGSRLTVL.